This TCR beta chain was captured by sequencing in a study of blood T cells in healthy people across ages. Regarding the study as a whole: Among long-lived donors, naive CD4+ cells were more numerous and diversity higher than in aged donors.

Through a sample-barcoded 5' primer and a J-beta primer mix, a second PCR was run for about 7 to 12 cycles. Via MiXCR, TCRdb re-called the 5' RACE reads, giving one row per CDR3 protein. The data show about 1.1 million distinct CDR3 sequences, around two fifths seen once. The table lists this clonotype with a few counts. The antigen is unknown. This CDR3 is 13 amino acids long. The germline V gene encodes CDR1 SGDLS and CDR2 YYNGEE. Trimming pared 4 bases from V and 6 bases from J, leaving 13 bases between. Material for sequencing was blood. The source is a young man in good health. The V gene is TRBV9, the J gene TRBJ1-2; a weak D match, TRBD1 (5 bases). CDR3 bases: TGTGCCAGCAGCTGGGGGGGAGAGAATGGCTACACCTTC. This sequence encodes CASSWGGENGYTF.